This TCR beta chain originates from a study of T cell responses to AZD1222 COVID-19 vaccine. For this clone: What it recognizes is unknown.

Method: immunoSEQ multiplex PCR; TCRdb's copy keeps in-frame clones and lacks some. The data show roughly 97,000 clones, with about 89% seen just once and 2.5% to 4% held by the top ten. Whole-study results and caveats: The reported proportion of spike-specific TCRs targeting unmutated variant regions was nearly half. The repertoires were collected only after the peak T cell response.

Germline values: CDR1 MNHEY, CDR2 SVGEGT. V was trimmed by 2 bases and J by 5 bases, leaving 25 bases between them. The CDR3 is 19 residues long. The V call is TRBV6-2 or TRBV6-3, the J call TRBJ1-5; possible D gene TRBD1, 6 bases. The clonotype was recovered from an adult who received the MenACWY meningococcal vaccine as a control. The sequenced sample was peripheral blood, obtained 28 days after the second dose of the MenACWY control vaccine. This CDR3 is CASSYDRSQGGPEYQPQHF. In nucleotides, the CDR3 is TGTGCCAGCAGTTACGATCGGTCACAGGGAGGACCAGAGTATCAGCCCCAGCATTTT.